One sample yielded the 12 T cell receptor beta chains listed below, sequenced in a study of cytomegalovirus exposure and HLA in healthy donors. The data were produced by immunoSEQ multiplex PCR, yet TCRdb's version contains in-frame clones alone and is incomplete. The table has 150,000 to 200,000 clones, about 85% seen once. Sequencing was done on a sample of PBMCs. All receptors come from a man aged 30 to 39 in good health and CMV-seropositive.

The J gene is TRBJ2-1, the V gene TRBV7-3; 12 nucleotides line up with TRBD1. Losses at the gene ends were 4 bases for V and 4 bases for J; bases not matched to a gene: 2. This CDR3 is 15 amino acids long. Germline V gene data show CDR1 as SGHTA and CDR2 as FQGTGA. CDR3 loop: CASSWGQGAYNEQFF. CDR3 nucleotides: TGTGCCAGCAGCTGGGGACAGGGGGCTTACAATGAGCAGTTCTTC.

The chain carries TRBV7-6 and TRBJ2-3, with D possibly being TRBD2 (5 bases). With 6 bases removed from V and 2 bases from J, the gap between germline ends came to 12 bases. From germline, CDR1 is SGHVS and CDR2 FNYEAQ. The CDR3 has 14 residues. The CDR3 reads CASSPGLFTDTQYF. For the CDR3, the DNA is TGTGCCAGCAGTCCAGGACTCTTCACAGATACGCAGTATTTT.

The genes are TRBV30 and TRBJ2-7; D is possibly TRBD2 (5 bases). The CDR3 length is 12 residues. Germline lookup yields CDR1 GTSNPN and CDR2 SVGIG (reference sequence). V was clipped by 0 bases and J by 6 bases, with 9 bases between them. The CDR3 sequence is CAWSVLGIEQYF. The CDR3 DNA sequence: TGTGCCTGGAGTGTACTAGGTATCGAGCAGTACTTC.

In its sample, this clone was seen once. The chain joins TRBV7-2 to TRBJ2-5, with D perhaps matching TRBD1 (5 bases). Germline loops: CDR1 SGHTA, CDR2 FQGNSA. V lost 5 bases and J lost 4, with 14 bases in between. The CDR3 runs 14 residues. This CDR3 is CASSQMGPTETQYF. DNA of the CDR3: TGTGCCAGCAGCCAAATGGGGCCTACAGAGACCCAGTACTTC.

The chain links TRBV9 to TRBJ2-3; the match to TRBD2 covers 7 bases. Germline CDR1 is SGDLS and CDR2 is YYNGEE. V was pared by 2 bases and J by 2 bases, with 8 bases of the junction left unmatched. This CDR3 is built from 16 residues. DNA of the CDR3: TGTGCCAGCAGCGTTGAACTAGCGACTTTCACAGATACGCAGTATTTT. It codes for CASSVELATFTDTQYF. Drawing the rest from reference TRBV9 and TRBJ2-3, the complete variable domain is DSGVTQTPKHLITATGQRVTLRCSPRSGDLSVYWYQQSLDQGLQFLIQYYNGEERAKGNILERFSAQQFPDLHSELNLSSLELGDSALYFCASSVELATFTDTQYFGPGTRLTVL.

In the case of this clone: Mismatch with germline at one junction end may stem from a read error. V gene TRBV7-7 combines with J gene TRBJ2-5, with D perhaps TRBD2 (5 bases). Germline loops: CDR1 SSHAT, CDR2 FNYEAQ (reference sequence). The CDR3 runs 14 residues. In nucleotides, the CDR3 is TGTGCTAGCAGCTTAGGGAGCGGACAAGAGACCCAGTACTTC. The encoded protein is CASSLGSGQETQYF. The full variable domain, completed using reference TRBV7-7 and TRBJ2-5, is GAGVSQSPRYKVTKRGQDVTLRCDPISSHATLYWYQQALGQGPEFLTYFNYEAQPDKSGLPSDRFSAERPEGSISTLTIQRTEQRDSAMYRCASSLGSGQETQYFGPGTRLLVL.

The V and J genes are TRBV11-2 and TRBJ1-5; a possible D gene is TRBD1 (5 bases). The germline V gene has CDR1 SGHAT and CDR2 FQNNGV. The CDR3 contains 13 residues. The V end was cut by 0 bases, the J end by 11 bases, with 11 bases between. The CDR3 region is CASSLDQGGTQHF. The CDR3 coding sequence is TGTGCCAGCAGCTTAGATCAGGGCGGGACCCAGCATTTT.

This clone showed up just once. The rearrangement joins TRBV29-1 to TRBJ2-6; D not certain. The CDR3 loop spans 13 amino acids. V gave up 4 bases and J gave up 2 bases, with 6 bases separating them. The germline gives CDR1 SQVTM, CDR2 ANQGSEA. CDR3 sequence reads: CSVVAPGANVLTF. The CDR3 coding sequence is TGCAGCGTTGTGGCACCTGGGGCCAACGTCCTGACTTTC. The full variable domain, completed using reference TRBV29-1 and TRBJ2-6, is SAVISQKPSRDICQRGTSLTIQCQVDSQVTMMFWYRQQPGQSLTLIATANQGSEATYESGFVIDKFPISRPNLTFSTLTVSNMSPEDSSIYLCSVVAPGANVLTFGAGSRLTVL.

This clone was detected only once. The rearrangement links TRBV4-3 to TRBJ1-3; tentative D call: TRBD1 (5 bases). V shed 3 bases and J shed 4 bases, with 10 bases lying between them. Per germline, CDR1 LGHNA and CDR2 YSLEER. CDR3 length equals 14 residues. CDR3 amino acids: CASSQGGIGNTIYF. As DNA, the CDR3 is TGCGCCAGCAGCCAGGGGGGTATCGGAAACACCATATATTTT.

This clone was seen once. The chain combines TRBV6-5 with TRBJ2-6, with D maybe TRBD1 (5 bases). The CDR3 contains 15 residues. V was cut by 2 bases and J by 1 base, with 6 bases left in between. Germline lookup yields CDR1 MNHEY and CDR2 SVGAGI. This CDR3 is CASSYGASGANVLTF. The CDR3 DNA is TGTGCCAGCAGTTACGGGGCGTCTGGGGCCAACGTCCTGACTTTC.

This rearrangement joins TRBV6-6 to TRBJ1-2; unclear D gene. V shed 6 bases and J shed 4 bases, with 6 bases lying between them. The CDR3 extends over 11 amino acids. Germline values: CDR1 MNHNY, CDR2 SVGAGI (reference sequence). In nucleotides, the CDR3 is TGTGCCAGCAGAGCAGGCTATGGCTACACCTTC. This gives the protein CASRAGYGYTF.

This clone has only a few counts. The chain is built from TRBV4-1 and TRBJ1-6, with D possibly matching TRBD1 (6 bases). From germline, CDR1 is MGHRA and CDR2 YSYEKL. With 3 bases removed from V and 6 bases from J, the gap between germline ends came to 12 bases. There are 15 residues in the CDR3. CDR3 DNA: TGCGCCAGCAGCCAGGATGGACAGCCTAATTCACCCCTCCACTTT. Protein: CASSQDGQPNSPLHF.